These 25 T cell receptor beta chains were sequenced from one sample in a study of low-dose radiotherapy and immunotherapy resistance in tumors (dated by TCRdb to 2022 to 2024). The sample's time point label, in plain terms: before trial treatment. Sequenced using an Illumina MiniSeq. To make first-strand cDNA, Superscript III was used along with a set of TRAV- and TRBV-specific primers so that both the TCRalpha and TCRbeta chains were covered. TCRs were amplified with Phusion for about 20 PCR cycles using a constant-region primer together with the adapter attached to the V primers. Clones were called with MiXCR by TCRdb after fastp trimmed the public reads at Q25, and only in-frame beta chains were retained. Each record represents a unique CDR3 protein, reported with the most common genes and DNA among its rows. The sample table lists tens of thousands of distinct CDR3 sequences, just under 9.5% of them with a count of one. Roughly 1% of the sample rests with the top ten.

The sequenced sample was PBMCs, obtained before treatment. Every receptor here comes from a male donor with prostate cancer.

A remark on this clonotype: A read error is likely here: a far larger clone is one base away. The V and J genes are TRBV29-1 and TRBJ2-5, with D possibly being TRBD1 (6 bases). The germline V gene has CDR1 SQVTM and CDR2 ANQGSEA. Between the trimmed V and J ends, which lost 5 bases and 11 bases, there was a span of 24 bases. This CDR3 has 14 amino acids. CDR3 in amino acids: CSVRQGQGYNEQYF. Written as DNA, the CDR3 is TGCAGCGTTCGCCAGGGGCAAGGGTACAATGAGCAGTACTTC.

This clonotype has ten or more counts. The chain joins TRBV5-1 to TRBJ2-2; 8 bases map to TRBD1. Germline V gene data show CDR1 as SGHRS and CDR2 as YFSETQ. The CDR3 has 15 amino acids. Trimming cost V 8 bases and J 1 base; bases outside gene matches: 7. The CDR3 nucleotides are TGCGCCAGTTTCTCCGGGACAGGGAACACCGGGGAGCTGTTTTTT. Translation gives CASFSGTGNTGELFF.

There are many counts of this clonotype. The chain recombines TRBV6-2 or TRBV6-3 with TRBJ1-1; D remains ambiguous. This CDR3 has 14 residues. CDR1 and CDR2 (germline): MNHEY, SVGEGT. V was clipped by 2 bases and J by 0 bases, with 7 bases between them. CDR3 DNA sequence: TGTGCCAGCAGTTACGCGTTTATGAACACTGAAGCTTTCTTT. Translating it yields CASSYAFMNTEAFF.

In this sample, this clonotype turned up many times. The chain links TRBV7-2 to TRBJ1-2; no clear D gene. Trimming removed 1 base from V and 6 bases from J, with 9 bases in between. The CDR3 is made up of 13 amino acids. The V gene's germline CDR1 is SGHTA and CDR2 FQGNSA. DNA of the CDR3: TGTGCCAGCAGCTTAGAAGTTGGGAATGGCTACACCTTC. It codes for CASSLEVGNGYTF.

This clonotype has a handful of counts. The CDR3 coding sequence is TGTGCCAGCAGTTTAGTAGTGAACTATGGCTACACCTTC. Translation: CASSLVVNYGYTF. The V and J genes are TRBV28 and TRBJ1-2; D ambiguous. The length of the CDR3 is 13 residues. Germline loops: CDR1 MDHEN, CDR2 SYDVKM. Between the trimmed V and J ends, which lost 2 bases and 2 bases, there was a span of 6 bases.

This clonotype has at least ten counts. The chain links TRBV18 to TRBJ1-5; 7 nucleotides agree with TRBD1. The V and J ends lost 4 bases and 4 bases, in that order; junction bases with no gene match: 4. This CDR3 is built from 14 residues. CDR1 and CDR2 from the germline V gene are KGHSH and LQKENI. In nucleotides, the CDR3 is TGTGCCAGCTCACTGGGACAGAAAAATCAGCCCCAGCATTTT. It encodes CASSLGQKNQPQHF.

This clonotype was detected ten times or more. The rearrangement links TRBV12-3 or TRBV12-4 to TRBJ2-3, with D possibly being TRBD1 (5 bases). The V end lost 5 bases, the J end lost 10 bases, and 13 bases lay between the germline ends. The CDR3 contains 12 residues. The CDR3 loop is CASSPLDMSQYF. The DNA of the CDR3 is TGTGCCAGCAGTCCCCTGGACATGTCGCAGTATTTT.

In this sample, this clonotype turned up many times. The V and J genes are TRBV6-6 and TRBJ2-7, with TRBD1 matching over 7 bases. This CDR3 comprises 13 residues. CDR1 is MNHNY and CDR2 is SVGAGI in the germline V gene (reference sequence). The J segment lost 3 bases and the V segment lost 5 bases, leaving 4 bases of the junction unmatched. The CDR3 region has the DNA TGTGCCAGCAGTCCCCGGACAGGCTACGAGCAGTACTTC. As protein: CASSPRTGYEQYF.

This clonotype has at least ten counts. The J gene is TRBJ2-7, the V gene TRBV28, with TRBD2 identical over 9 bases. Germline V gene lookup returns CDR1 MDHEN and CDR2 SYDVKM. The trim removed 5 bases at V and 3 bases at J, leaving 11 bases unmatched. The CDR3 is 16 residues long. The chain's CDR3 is CASSTTSGRSLYEQYF. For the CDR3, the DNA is TGTGCCAGCAGTACCACGAGCGGGAGGTCGCTCTACGAGCAGTACTTC.

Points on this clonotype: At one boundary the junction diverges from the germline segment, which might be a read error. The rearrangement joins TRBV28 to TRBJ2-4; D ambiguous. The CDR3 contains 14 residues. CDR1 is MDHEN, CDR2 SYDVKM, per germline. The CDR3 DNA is TGTGCCAGCAGTCCGAACTTAGCCAAAAACATTCAGTCCTTC. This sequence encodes CASSPNLAKNIQSF.

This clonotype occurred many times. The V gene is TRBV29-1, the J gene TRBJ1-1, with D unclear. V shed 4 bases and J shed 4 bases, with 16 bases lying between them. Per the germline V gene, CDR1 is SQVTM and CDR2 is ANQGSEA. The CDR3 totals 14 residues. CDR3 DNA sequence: TGCAGCGTTGTCCCAAGTCCTCCGGGCACTGAAGCTTTCTTT. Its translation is CSVVPSPPGTEAFF.

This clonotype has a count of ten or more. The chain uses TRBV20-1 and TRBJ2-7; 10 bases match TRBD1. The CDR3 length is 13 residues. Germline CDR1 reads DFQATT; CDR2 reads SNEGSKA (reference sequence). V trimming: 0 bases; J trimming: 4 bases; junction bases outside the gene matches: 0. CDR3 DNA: TGCAGTGCTAGAGAGGACAGGGGGTACGAGCAGTACTTC. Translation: CSAREDRGYEQYF.

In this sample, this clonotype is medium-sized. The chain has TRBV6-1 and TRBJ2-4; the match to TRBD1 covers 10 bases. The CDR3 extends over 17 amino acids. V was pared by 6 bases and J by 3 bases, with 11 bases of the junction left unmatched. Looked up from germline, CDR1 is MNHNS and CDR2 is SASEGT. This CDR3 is CASRDSGQGFGKNIQYF. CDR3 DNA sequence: TGTGCCAGCAGGGACTCGGGACAGGGGTTCGGCAAAAACATTCAGTACTTC.

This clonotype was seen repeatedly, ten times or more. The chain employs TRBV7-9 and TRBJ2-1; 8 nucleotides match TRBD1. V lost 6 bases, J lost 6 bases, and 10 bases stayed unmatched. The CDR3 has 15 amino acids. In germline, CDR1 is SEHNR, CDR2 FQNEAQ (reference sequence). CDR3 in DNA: TGTGCCAGCAGTCCACGACAGGGGATGGGCAATGAGCAGTTCTTC. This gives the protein CASSPRQGMGNEQFF.

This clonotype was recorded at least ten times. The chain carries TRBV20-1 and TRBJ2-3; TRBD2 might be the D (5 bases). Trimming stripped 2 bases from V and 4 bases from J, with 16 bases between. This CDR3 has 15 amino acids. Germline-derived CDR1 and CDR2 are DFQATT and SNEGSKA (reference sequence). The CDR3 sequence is CSARRPAEGPDTQYF. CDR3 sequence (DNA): TGCAGTGCTAGACGACCGGCAGAGGGCCCAGATACGCAGTATTTT.

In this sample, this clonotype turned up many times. The CDR3 region is CASSPPAGATEAFF. In DNA form, the CDR3 reads TGTGCCAGCTCACCTCCCGCCGGGGCCACTGAAGCTTTCTTT. The V and J genes are TRBV18 and TRBJ1-1; D is perhaps TRBD1 (5 bases). This CDR3 is built from 14 residues. Germline V gene lookup returns CDR1 KGHSH and CDR2 LQKENI. The V end was cut by 3 bases, the J end by 4 bases, with 12 bases between.

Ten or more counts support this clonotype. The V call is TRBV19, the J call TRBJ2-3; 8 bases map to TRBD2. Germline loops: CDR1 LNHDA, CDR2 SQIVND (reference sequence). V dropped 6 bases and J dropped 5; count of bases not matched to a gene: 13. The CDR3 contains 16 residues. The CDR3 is CASRGVAGSPRDTQYF. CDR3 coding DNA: TGTGCCAGTAGGGGGGTAGCGGGATCCCCGCGAGATACGCAGTATTTT.

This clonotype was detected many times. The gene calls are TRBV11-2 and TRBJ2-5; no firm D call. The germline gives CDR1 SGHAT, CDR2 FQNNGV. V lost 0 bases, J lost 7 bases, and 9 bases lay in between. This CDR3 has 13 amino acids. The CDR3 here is CASSLDAGWTQYF. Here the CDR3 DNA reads TGTGCCAGCAGCTTAGATGCCGGATGGACCCAGTACTTC.

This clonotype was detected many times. Here the CDR3 reads CASSSKSNQPQHF. The CDR3 DNA follows: TGTGCCAGCAGTTCAAAAAGCAATCAGCCCCAGCATTTT. The chain links TRBV27 to TRBJ1-5; D unclear. The CDR3 sequence is 13 residues long. Germline loops: CDR1 MNHEY, CDR2 SMNVEV (reference sequence). Trimming pared 4 bases from V and 1 base from J, leaving 5 bases between.

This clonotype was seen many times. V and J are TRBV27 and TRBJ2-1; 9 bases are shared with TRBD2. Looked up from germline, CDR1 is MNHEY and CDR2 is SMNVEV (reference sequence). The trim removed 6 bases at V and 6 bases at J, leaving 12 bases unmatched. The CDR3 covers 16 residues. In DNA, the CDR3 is TGTGCCAGCAGCCCCCTTCTAAGCGGGAGGCCCAATGAGCAGTTCTTC. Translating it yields CASSPLLSGRPNEQFF.

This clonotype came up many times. The CDR3 protein is CASSPLPGQGIEQYF. The CDR3, as DNA: TGTGCCAGCTCACCACTCCCGGGACAGGGTATCGAGCAGTACTTC. The chain couples TRBV18 to TRBJ2-7; 9 bases are shared with TRBD1. Germline trimming cut 1 base from V and 6 bases from J; bases unmatched to any gene: 7. This CDR3 comprises 15 residues. The germline V gene has CDR1 KGHSH and CDR2 LQKENI.

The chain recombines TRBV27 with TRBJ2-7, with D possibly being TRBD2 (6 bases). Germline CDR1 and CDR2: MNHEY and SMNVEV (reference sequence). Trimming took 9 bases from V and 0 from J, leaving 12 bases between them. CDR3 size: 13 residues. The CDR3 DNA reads TGTGCCAGTTGCCTAGCGCGCTCCTACGAGCAGTACTTC. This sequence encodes CASCLARSYEQYF.

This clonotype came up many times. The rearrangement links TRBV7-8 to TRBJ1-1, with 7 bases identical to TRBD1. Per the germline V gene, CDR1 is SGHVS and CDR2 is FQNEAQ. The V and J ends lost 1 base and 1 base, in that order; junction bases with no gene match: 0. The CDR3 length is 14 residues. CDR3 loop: CASSLGDRNTEAFF. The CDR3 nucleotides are TGTGCCAGCAGCTTAGGGGACAGGAACACTGAAGCTTTCTTT.

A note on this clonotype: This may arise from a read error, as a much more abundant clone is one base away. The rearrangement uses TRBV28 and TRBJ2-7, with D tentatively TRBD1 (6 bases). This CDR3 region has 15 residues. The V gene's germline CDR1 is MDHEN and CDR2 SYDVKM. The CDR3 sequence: CASSLSPGTSGELYF. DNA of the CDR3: TGTGCCAGCAGTTTATCTCCAGGGACATCCGGCGAGCTGTACTTC.

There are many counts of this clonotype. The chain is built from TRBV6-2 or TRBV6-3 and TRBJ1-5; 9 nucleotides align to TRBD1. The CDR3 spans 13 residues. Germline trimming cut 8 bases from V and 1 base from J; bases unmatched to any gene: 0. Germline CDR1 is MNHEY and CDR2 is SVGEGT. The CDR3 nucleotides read TGTGCCAGCGGACAGGGGAGCAATCAGCCCCAGCATTTT. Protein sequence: CASGQGSNQPQHF.